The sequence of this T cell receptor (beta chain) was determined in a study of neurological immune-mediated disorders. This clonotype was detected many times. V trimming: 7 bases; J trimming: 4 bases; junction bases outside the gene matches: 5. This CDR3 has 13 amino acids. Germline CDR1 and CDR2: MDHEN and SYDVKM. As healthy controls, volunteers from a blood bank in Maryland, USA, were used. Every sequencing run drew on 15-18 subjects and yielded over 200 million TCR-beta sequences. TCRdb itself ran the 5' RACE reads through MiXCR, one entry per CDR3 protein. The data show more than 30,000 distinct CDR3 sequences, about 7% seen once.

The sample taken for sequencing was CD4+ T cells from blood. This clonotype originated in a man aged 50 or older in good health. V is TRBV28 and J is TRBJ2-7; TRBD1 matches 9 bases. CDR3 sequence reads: CASTTGGSYEQYF. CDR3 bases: TGTGCCAGCACGACAGGGGGGTCGTACGAGCAGTACTTC.